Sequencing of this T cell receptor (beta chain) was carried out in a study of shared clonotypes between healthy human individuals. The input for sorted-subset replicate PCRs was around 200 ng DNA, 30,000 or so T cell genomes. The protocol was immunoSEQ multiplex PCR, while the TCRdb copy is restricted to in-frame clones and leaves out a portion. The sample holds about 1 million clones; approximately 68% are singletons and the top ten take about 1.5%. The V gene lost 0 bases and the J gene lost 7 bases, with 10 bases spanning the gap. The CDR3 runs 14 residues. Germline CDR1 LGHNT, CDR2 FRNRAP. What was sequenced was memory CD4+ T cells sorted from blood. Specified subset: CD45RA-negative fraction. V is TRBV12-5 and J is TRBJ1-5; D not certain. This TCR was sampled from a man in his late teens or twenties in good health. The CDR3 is CASGLVFGGQPQHF. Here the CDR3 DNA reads TGTGCTAGTGGTTTGGTATTCGGAGGCCAGCCCCAGCATTTT.